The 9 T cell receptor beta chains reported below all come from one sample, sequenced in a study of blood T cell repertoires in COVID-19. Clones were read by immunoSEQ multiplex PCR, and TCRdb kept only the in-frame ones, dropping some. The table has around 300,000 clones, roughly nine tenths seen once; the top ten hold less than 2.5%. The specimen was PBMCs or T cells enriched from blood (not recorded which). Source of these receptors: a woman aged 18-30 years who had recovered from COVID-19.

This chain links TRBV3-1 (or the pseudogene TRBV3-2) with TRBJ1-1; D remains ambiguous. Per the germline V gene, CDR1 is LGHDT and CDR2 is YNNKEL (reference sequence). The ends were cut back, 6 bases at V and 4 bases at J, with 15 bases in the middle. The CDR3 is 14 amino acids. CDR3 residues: CASSPSLSGTEAFF. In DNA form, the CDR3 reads TGTGCCAGCAGTCCAAGTTTGTCGGGCACTGAAGCTTTCTTT.

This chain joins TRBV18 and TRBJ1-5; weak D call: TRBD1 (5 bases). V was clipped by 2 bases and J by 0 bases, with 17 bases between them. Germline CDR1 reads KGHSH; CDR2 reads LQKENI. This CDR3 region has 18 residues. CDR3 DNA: TGTGCCAGCTCACCAGATGCAGGGAGGGAAAATAGCAATCAGCCCCAGCATTTT. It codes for CASSPDAGRENSNQPQHF.

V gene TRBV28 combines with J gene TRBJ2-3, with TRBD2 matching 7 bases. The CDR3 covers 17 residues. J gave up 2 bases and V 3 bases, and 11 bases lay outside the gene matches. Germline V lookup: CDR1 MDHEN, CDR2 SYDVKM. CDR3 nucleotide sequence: TGTGCCAGCAGTTTTCCCCCGCTCGGGGGGTACACAGATACGCAGTATTTT. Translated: CASSFPPLGGYTDTQYF. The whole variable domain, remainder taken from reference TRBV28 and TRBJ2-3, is DVKVTQSSRYLVKRTGEKVFLECVQDMDHENMFWYRQDPGLGLRLIYFSYDVKMKEKGDIPEGYSVSREKKERFSLILESASTNQTSMYLCASSFPPLGGYTDTQYFGPGTRLTVL.

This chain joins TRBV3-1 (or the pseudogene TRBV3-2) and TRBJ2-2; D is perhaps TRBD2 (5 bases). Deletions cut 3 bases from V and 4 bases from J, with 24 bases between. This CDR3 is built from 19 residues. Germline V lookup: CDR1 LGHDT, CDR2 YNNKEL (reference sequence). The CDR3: CASSHSGVGVAVFTGELFF. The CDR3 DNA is TGTGCCAGCAGCCATTCCGGGGTGGGCGTGGCAGTATTCACCGGGGAGCTGTTTTTT.

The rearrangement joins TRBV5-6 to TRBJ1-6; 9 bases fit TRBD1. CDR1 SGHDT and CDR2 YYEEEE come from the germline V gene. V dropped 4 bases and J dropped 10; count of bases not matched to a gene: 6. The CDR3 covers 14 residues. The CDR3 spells CASSETGGESPLHF. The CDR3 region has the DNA TGTGCCAGCAGCGAGACAGGGGGAGAATCACCCCTCCACTTT.

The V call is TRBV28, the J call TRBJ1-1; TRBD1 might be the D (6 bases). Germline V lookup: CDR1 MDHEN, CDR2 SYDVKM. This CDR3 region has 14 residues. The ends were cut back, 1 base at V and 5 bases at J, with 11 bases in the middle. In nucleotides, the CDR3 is TGTGCCAGCAGTTTATACTCTAGGGGGACTGAAGCTTTCTTT. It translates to CASSLYSRGTEAFF.

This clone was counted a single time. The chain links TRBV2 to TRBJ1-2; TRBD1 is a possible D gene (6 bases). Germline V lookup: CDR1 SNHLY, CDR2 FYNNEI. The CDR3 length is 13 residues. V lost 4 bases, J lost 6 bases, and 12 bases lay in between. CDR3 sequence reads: CASSVRPGDGYTF. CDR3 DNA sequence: TGTGCCAGCAGTGTTCGGCCAGGGGATGGCTACACCTTC.

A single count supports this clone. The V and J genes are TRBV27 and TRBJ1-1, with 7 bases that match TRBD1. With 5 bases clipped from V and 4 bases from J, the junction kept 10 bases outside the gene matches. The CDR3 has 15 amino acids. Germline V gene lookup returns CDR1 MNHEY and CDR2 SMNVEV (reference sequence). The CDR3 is CASSPPTGRATEAFF. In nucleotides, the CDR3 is TGTGCCAGCAGTCCGCCGACAGGGCGGGCCACTGAAGCTTTCTTT.

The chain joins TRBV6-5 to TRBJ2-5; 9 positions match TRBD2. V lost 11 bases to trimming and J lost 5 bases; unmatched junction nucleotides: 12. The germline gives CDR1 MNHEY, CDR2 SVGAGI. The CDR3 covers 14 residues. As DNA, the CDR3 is TGTGCCTCCAAGGCGACTAGCGGTGGGGAGACCCAGTACTTC. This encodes CASKATSGGETQYF.